The rows below give T cell receptor beta chains drawn from one sample of a study of blood T cell repertoires in COVID-19. Produced via immunoSEQ multiplex PCR; TCRdb's table is partial and in-frame only. The repertoire holds about 150,000 clones, with 60% to 85% as singletons. The sample taken for sequencing was peripheral blood. Receptors were obtained from a man aged 50-60 years with acute or convalescent COVID-19. The CDR3 runs from the conserved cysteine through the conserved F or W. Size values are once, few and many counts, or a class for expanded clones, and some rows have none.

cdr3_aa: CASSQDPQRTEAFF
j_call: TRBJ1-1
v_call: TRBV4-1
clone_size: -

cdr3_aa: CASSFLAGGDPNEQFF
j_call: TRBJ2-1
v_call: TRBV11-2
clone_size: -

cdr3_aa: CASRSPSTGRGNEKLFF
j_call: TRBJ1-4
v_call: TRBV5-5
clone_size: -

cdr3_aa: CASSMGQGNGYTF
j_call: TRBJ1-2
v_call: TRBV19
clone_size: few

cdr3_aa: CASSLTPNTEAFF
j_call: TRBJ1-1
v_call: TRBV9
clone_size: -

cdr3_aa: CASSLGAALITNEKLFF
j_call: TRBJ1-4
v_call: TRBV4-2
clone_size: -

cdr3_aa: CASSLHGLAVNTGELFF
j_call: TRBJ2-2
v_call: TRBV5-1
clone_size: -

cdr3_aa: CSVEQGYGYTF
j_call: TRBJ1-2
v_call: TRBV29-1
clone_size: few

cdr3_aa: CASSLGPGRRDSNQPQHF
j_call: TRBJ1-5
v_call: TRBV27
clone_size: -

cdr3_aa: CASSSGGGAALHF
j_call: TRBJ1-6
v_call: TRBV7-3
clone_size: -

cdr3_aa: CASSVVALPQETQYF
j_call: TRBJ2-5
v_call: TRBV9
clone_size: -

cdr3_aa: CASGTANTGELFF
j_call: TRBJ2-2
v_call: TRBV2
clone_size: -

cdr3_aa: CASSVQRLGQRMAQYF
j_call: TRBJ2-3
v_call: TRBV5-6
clone_size: few

cdr3_aa: CASTEDRDSNYGYTF
j_call: TRBJ1-2
v_call: TRBV19
clone_size: -

cdr3_aa: CASSSTSGGAGDTQYF
j_call: TRBJ2-3
v_call: TRBV5-1
clone_size: -

cdr3_aa: CASSLATSGGTGAQYF
j_call: TRBJ2-3
v_call: TRBV5-4
clone_size: -

cdr3_aa: CASSEVGTIYF
j_call: TRBJ1-3
v_call: TRBV6-1
clone_size: -

cdr3_aa: CASSLRSRNTEAFF
j_call: TRBJ1-1
v_call: TRBV28
clone_size: -

cdr3_aa: CAISEHGTENEQFF
j_call: TRBJ2-1
v_call: TRBV10-3
clone_size: -

cdr3_aa: CAWNRGSPSDTQYF
j_call: TRBJ2-3
v_call: TRBV30
clone_size: -

cdr3_aa: CASRPAGATDTQYF
j_call: TRBJ2-3
v_call: TRBV19
clone_size: -

cdr3_aa: CASSRRHGVGNQPQHF
j_call: TRBJ1-5
v_call: TRBV28
clone_size: -

cdr3_aa: CALDSGGETQYF
j_call: TRBJ2-5
v_call: TRBV30
clone_size: -